This paragraph covers one T cell receptor (beta chain) sequence. The target antigen is unknown. TCRdb passed the 5' RACE reads through MiXCR, listing each CDR3 protein once. The sample has under 600,000 distinct CDR3 sequences, roughly 22% seen once. The data derive from a study of T cells after yellow fever vaccination. Regarding the study as a whole: A weaker secondary response peaked on day 5, the primary on day 15.

CDR3 length: 14 amino acids. CDR1 and CDR2 from the germline V gene are ENHRY and SYGVKD. With 7 bases clipped from V and 5 bases from J, the junction kept 6 bases outside the gene matches. The sequences come from PBMCs, collected less than 25 days after the first yellow fever vaccination. The receptor was derived from a man aged 18 to 35 who received the YFV17D yellow fever vaccine. The rearrangement joins TRBV10-3 to TRBJ2-1, with 9 bases matching TRBD2. CDR3 in DNA: TGTGCCATCACCCAGCGGGGGGTGAACAATGAGCAGTTCTTC. Its protein is CAITQRGVNNEQFF.